The source of this T cell receptor (beta chain) is a study of CD8+ T cells in alopecia areata. The study, taken as a whole, reports: In scalp samples, resident alphabeta T cells of normal skin are also sequenced. Many expanded lesional clones persisted in scalp and blood during tofacitinib treatment. Affected lesional scalp, above all in alopecia totalis/universalis, was more clonal than normal scalp. TCR sharing was clearer in mice than between patients, perhaps partly owing to patient HLA diversity.

There are 16 residues in the CDR3. From germline, CDR1 is SGHTS and CDR2 YDEGEE. With V trimmed by 4 bases and J by 9 bases, 11 bases remained unmatched. The treatment denotes: oral pan-JAK inhibitor, 5-10 mg twice daily. This clone showed up just a few times. Its antigen is unknown. Isolated RNA was reverse transcribed into cDNA used as the sequencing template. The protocol was immunoSEQ multiplex PCR, while the TCRdb copy is restricted to in-frame clones and leaves out a portion. The sample contains 110,000 to 150,000 clones, roughly 54% of which appear only once. Sequences were derived from CD8+ T cells sorted from blood, sampled at week 4, from a patient treated with tofacitinib. The receptor was isolated from a human donor with alopecia areata. V and J are TRBV5-8 and TRBJ2-4; 12 nucleotides align to TRBD2. As DNA, the CDR3 is TGTGCCAGCAGCATCGGACTAGCGGGGCGGGATGCCATTCAGTACTTC. It codes for CASSIGLAGRDAIQYF.